One sample yielded the 17 T cell receptor beta chains listed below, sequenced in a study of naive and memory T cell subsets (TCRdb year 2017). Libraries were constructed by UMI-ligation and nested PCR. Sequenced using an Illumina MiSeq. The beta constant-region primer consisted of an equimolar mixture of two oligonucleotides that together covered TRBC1 and TRBC2. The ligated cDNA went through four rounds of PCR with nested alpha and beta constant-region primers together with the SP2 primer. Starting from the raw public reads, TCRdb applied fastp trimming at Q25, assembled clones with MiXCR and retained in-frame beta chains. Here each entry gathers all rows of one CDR3 protein and keeps the most common genes and DNA. The sample records under 150,000 distinct CDR3 sequences, approximately 21% of which are singletons. The ten largest clones add up to 0.55% to 0.75% of the sample. No antigens are known for them.

Results and caveats for the whole study, not just this receptor: A few larger clonotypes were present in naive repertoires, particularly the CD8 repertoires, and these clonotypes were possibly memory cells re-expressing CD45RA.

Input material: naive CD8+ T cells from blood. The label giving this sample's cell subset or site can be read as: naive T cells, CD45RA high CD27+. These TCRs come from a human donor in good health.

This clonotype was observed a few times. The CDR3 here is CASSPDTYQPQHF. Written as DNA, the CDR3 is TGTGCCAGCTCACCGGACACGTATCAGCCCCAGCATTTT. The chain couples TRBV18 to TRBJ1-5; D is perhaps TRBD1 (5 bases). V gave up 3 bases and J gave up 5 bases, with 8 bases separating them. This CDR3 contains 13 residues. The germline gives CDR1 KGHSH, CDR2 LQKENI.

This clonotype showed up just a few times. The chain employs TRBV9 and TRBJ2-1; 8 bases agree with TRBD1. Germline V gene sequence: CDR1 SGDLS, CDR2 YYNGEE. This CDR3 comprises 12 residues. With V trimmed by 4 bases and J by 6 bases, 0 bases remained unmatched. CDR3 in DNA: TGTGCCAGCAGCACAGGGGGCAATGAGCAGTTCTTC. This gives the protein CASSTGGNEQFF.

This chain joins TRBV27 and TRBJ2-7, with D hard to call. Germline lookup yields CDR1 MNHEY and CDR2 SMNVEV (reference sequence). V lost 1 base, J lost 1 base, and 8 bases lay in between. There are 14 residues in the CDR3. In DNA form, the CDR3 reads TGTGCCAGCAGTTTATGGGGTACTTCCTACGAGCAGTACTTC. It codes for CASSLWGTSYEQYF.

This clonotype was seen more than once but under ten times. The chain joins TRBV27 to TRBJ2-1, with D tentatively TRBD1 or TRBD2 (5 bases each). Trimming removed 5 bases from V and 2 bases from J, with 16 bases in between. The CDR3 has 16 amino acids. Germline CDR1 reads MNHEY; CDR2 reads SMNVEV (reference sequence). CDR3 protein: CASSPGRLGAYNEQFF. The CDR3 region has the DNA TGTGCCAGCAGTCCCGGCCGGTTGGGGGCCTACAATGAGCAGTTCTTC.

This clonotype occurred a few times. Mismatch with germline at one junction end may stem from a read error. The CDR3 nucleotides read TGCCTGAGTCAGGCGGAGCGGGCGAGCTCCTACAATGAGCAGTTCTTC. Protein: CLSQAERASSYNEQFF. The V call is TRBV28, the J call TRBJ2-1, with a possible D match to TRBD2 (6 bases). Germline CDR1 MDHEN, CDR2 SYDVKM. The CDR3 contains 16 residues.

V is TRBV5-6 and J is TRBJ1-2; D not certain. This CDR3 has 15 amino acids. Germline CDR1 and CDR2: SGHDT and YYEEEE. V lost 3 bases, J lost 4 bases, and 16 bases lay in between. CDR3 sequence: CASSSGRRPPYGYTF. CDR3 nucleotide sequence: TGTGCCAGCAGCTCCGGACGGAGGCCCCCCTATGGCTACACCTTC.

V and J are TRBV7-9 and TRBJ1-2, with D unclear. The germline gives CDR1 SEHNR, CDR2 FQNEAQ (reference sequence). The CDR3 has 14 residues. Deletions cut 1 base from V and 6 bases from J, with 12 bases between. CDR3: CASSLDAGIHGYTF. The CDR3 nucleotides read TGTGCCAGCAGCTTAGACGCAGGAATCCATGGCTACACCTTC.

This clonotype was detected a few times. CDR3 in amino acids: CASSQAPGLAGYEQYF. DNA for the CDR3: TGCGCCAGCAGCCAAGCCCCTGGACTAGCGGGATACGAGCAGTACTTC. The chain employs TRBV4-1 and TRBJ2-7, with 12 nucleotides matching TRBD2. The CDR3 totals 16 residues. The trim removed 1 base at V and 4 bases at J, leaving 5 bases unmatched. Germline assignment: CDR1 MGHRA and CDR2 YSYEKL.

This clonotype was seen more than once but under ten times. CDR3 DNA sequence: TGTGCCAGCAGCTTTCGAACCCGAAGCACAGATACGCAGTATTTT. Protein product: CASSFRTRSTDTQYF. The chain couples TRBV11-2 to TRBJ2-3; D gene uncertain. V was cut by 3 bases and J by 0 bases, with 10 bases left in between. In germline, CDR1 is SGHAT, CDR2 FQNNGV. The length of the CDR3 is 15 residues.

This clonotype came up a few times. This chain uses TRBV5-1 with TRBJ2-3; 9 positions agree with TRBD2. Germline-derived CDR1 and CDR2 are SGHRS and YFSETQ. The V and J ends lost 0 bases and 3 bases, in that order; junction bases with no gene match: 8. This CDR3 is 17 amino acids long. This CDR3 is CASSLVASGEPTDTQYF. The CDR3 DNA sequence: TGCGCCAGCAGCTTGGTGGCTAGCGGGGAACCTACAGATACGCAGTATTTT.

The chain is built from TRBV29-1 and TRBJ1-1; possible D gene TRBD1, 6 bases. The CDR3 is made up of 14 amino acids. Trimming took off 6 bases at V and 6 bases at J, with 20 bases between the two ends. Per germline, CDR1 SQVTM and CDR2 ANQGSEA. The CDR3 protein is CSVILPGHVAEAFF. Written as DNA, the CDR3 is TGCAGCGTCATATTGCCGGGACACGTCGCTGAAGCTTTCTTT.

The chain employs TRBV6-6 and TRBJ2-1, with a tentative D call TRBD1 (6 bases). CDR3 size: 16 residues. V dropped 5 bases and J dropped 0 bases, with 14 bases sitting between them. Germline V CDR1 and CDR2: MNHNY, SVGAGI (reference sequence). The CDR3 DNA is TGTGCCAGCAGTGTGACCGGGACATACTCCTACAATGAGCAGTTCTTC. Its translation: CASSVTGTYSYNEQFF.

The chain uses TRBV28 and TRBJ2-3, with unresolved D. V was shortened by 3 bases and J by 2 bases, with 15 bases between the two germline ends. Per germline, CDR1 MDHEN and CDR2 SYDVKM. This CDR3 is built from 16 residues. The CDR3 is CASSLLGLQITDTQYF. The CDR3 DNA reads as TGTGCCAGCAGTTTGTTGGGCTTACAAATCACAGATACGCAGTATTTT.

There are a few counts of this clonotype. The V call is TRBV28, the J call TRBJ2-3, with 8 positions matching TRBD2. The CDR3 runs 14 residues. With V trimmed by 6 bases and J by 1 base, 3 bases remained unmatched. Looked up from germline, CDR1 is MDHEN and CDR2 is SYDVKM. The CDR3, as DNA: TGTGCCAGCAGGCCGCGGGAGGGCACAGATACGCAGTATTTT. It encodes CASRPREGTDTQYF.

This clonotype came up a few times. At one boundary the junction diverges from the germline segment, which might be a read error. The V gene is TRBV7-7, the J gene TRBJ2-2; TRBD2 matches at 8 bases. The CDR3 is 17 amino acids. Germline CDR1 is SSHAT and CDR2 is FNYEAQ (reference sequence). In nucleotides, the CDR3 is TGTGCTAGCAGCTTGAAGGCGGCGGGAGGGAACACCGGGGAGCTGTTTTTT. Translated, it gives CASSLKAAGGNTGELFF.

This clonotype has just a few counts. The chain links TRBV4-1 to TRBJ2-7, with 7 bases identical to TRBD2. Per germline, CDR1 MGHRA and CDR2 YSYEKL. CDR3 size: 14 residues. Germline trimming cut 1 base from V and 3 bases from J; bases unmatched to any gene: 3. This CDR3 reads CASSQVREGYEQYF. The CDR3 nucleotides are TGCGCCAGCAGCCAAGTAAGGGAGGGCTACGAGCAGTACTTC.

The rearrangement links TRBV6-6 to TRBJ2-1; D uncertain. The length of the CDR3 is 14 residues. Germline assignment: CDR1 MNHNY and CDR2 SVGAGI (reference sequence). V lost 2 bases, J lost 7 bases, and 12 bases lay in between. CDR3 DNA sequence: TGTGCCAGCAGTTACGACCGACCGCAAAATGAGCAGTTCTTC. This sequence encodes CASSYDRPQNEQFF.